A single T cell receptor beta chain is shown here with its context. The sample is drawn from a study of PD-1 blockade in mismatch repair-deficient tumors. Every patient had mismatch repair deficiency by PCR or immunohistochemistry. Some clones are missing from TCRdb's copy, which holds only in-frame ones; the method was immunoSEQ multiplex PCR. The repertoire holds some 66,000 clones, approximately 90% seen once, with more than 11% in the top ten. The source material was peripheral blood, sampled 52 weeks after starting pembrolizumab. This clonotype was obtained from an adult with mismatch repair-deficient cancer.

CDR3 coding DNA: TGTGCCAGCAGCTTTCGCTCCGACCCTAACCAAGAGACCCAGTACTTC. It translates to CASSFRSDPNQETQYF. The chain carries TRBV13 and TRBJ2-5, with no clear D. V was shortened by 3 bases and J by 0 bases, with 14 bases between the two germline ends. The germline V gene has CDR1 PRHDT and CDR2 FYEKMQ (reference sequence). There are 16 residues in the CDR3.